This T cell receptor beta chain was documented in a study of blood T cell repertoires in COVID-19. For the study at large: Samples representing acute and convalescent COVID-19 were sourced from the United States, Italy and Spain.

Clones were read by immunoSEQ multiplex PCR, and TCRdb kept only the in-frame ones, dropping some. The data contain about 39,000 clones, 65% to 90% of them singletons. The TCR sequence derives from a middle-aged man with active COVID-19. The sequenced sample consisted of peripheral blood.

CDR3 amino acids: CSASWTGYYGYTF. For the CDR3, the DNA is TGCAGTGCTAGTTGGACAGGTTACTATGGCTACACCTTC. The V gene is TRBV20-1, the J gene TRBJ1-2; TRBD1 agrees at 7 bases. The V gene end was trimmed by 3 bases and the J gene end by 3 bases; junction bases not matched to a gene: 4. The CDR3 runs to 13 residues. Germline CDR1 is DFQATT and CDR2 is SNEGSKA (reference sequence).